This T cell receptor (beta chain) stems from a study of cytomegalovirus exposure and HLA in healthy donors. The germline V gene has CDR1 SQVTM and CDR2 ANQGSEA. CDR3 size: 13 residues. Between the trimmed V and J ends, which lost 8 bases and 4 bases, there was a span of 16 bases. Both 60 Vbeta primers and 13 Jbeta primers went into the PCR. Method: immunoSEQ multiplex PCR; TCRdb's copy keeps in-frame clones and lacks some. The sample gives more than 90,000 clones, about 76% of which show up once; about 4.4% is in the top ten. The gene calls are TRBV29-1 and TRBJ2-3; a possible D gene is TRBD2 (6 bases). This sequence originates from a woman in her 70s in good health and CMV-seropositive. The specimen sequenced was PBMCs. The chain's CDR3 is CSPSGERSDTQYF. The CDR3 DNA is TGCAGCCCCTCGGGGGAGCGGTCAGATACGCAGTATTTT.